This is a list of T cell receptor beta chains from one sample in a study of OX40 agonist ivuxolimab in advanced cancers. This table comes from immunoSEQ multiplex PCR, and its TCRdb copy is limited to in-frame clones, with some not included. The sample holds 35,000 to 40,000 clones, 70% to 85% seen once. Sample: CD4+ or CD8+ T cells sorted from blood, taken in a trial of the OX40 agonist ivuxolimab. Receptors were obtained from an adult with an advanced solid tumor such as melanoma, head and neck, liver or kidney cancer. CDR3s include the opening cysteine and the closing phenylalanine or tryptophan. D genes are given only for firm matches. Rows give clone size only sometimes, using once, few, many, or a class for an expanded clone.

V: TRBV5-5; size: .; D: TRBD1; J: TRBJ2-7; DNA: TGTGCCAGCAGTTTTACAGGGGGCTTATTGGACGAGCAGTACTTC; CDR3: CASSFTGGLLDEQYF
V: TRBV29-1; size: .; D: TRBD2; J: TRBJ2-3; DNA: TGCAGCGTTCATAGCGGGGTACAGAGTAGTACAGATACGCAGTATTTT; CDR3: CSVHSGVQSSTDTQYF
V: TRBV7-2; size: .; D: TRBD2; J: TRBJ2-1; DNA: TGTGCCAGCAGCTTAGCGTCCGGTGCGGGGGGGCAGTTCTTC; CDR3: CASSLASGAGGQFF
V: TRBV9; size: .; D: TRBD1; J: TRBJ1-1; DNA: TGTGCCAGCAGCGTAGGACAGGGAGACACTGAAGCTTTCTTT; CDR3: CASSVGQGDTEAFF
V: TRBV19; size: .; D: .; J: TRBJ1-6; DNA: TGTGCCAGTAGTCCCCCAGGAAATTCACCCCTCCACTTT; CDR3: CASSPPGNSPLHF
V: TRBV27; size: .; D: .; J: TRBJ2-7; DNA: TGTGCCTCAGGCCAGGGACTCCCAGCCCACGAGCAGTACTTC; CDR3: CASGQGLPAHEQYF
V: TRBV2; size: once; D: .; J: TRBJ2-1; DNA: TGTGCCAGCAGTTCCTCTCTCTATGAGCAGTTCTTC; CDR3: CASSSSLYEQFF
V: TRBV19; size: .; D: TRBD2; J: TRBJ2-2; DNA: TGTGCCAGTAATGGACTAGCGGGGAACACCGGGGAGCTGTTTTTT; CDR3: CASNGLAGNTGELFF
V: TRBV4-3; size: few; D: .; J: TRBJ1-2; DNA: TGCGCCAGCAGCCAAGCCCTCCAGGGAGAGTATGGCTACACCTTC; CDR3: CASSQALQGEYGYTF
V: TRBV5-4; size: .; D: .; J: TRBJ2-7; DNA: TGTGCCAGCAGCCAACGCGACGAACTGGGAAGCTCCTACGAGCAGTACTTC; CDR3: CASSQRDELGSSYEQYF
V: TRBV29-1; size: once; D: .; J: TRBJ1-2; DNA: TGCAGCGTTGATAGCCGCGGCTACACCTTC; CDR3: CSVDSRGYTF
V: TRBV2; size: .; D: TRBD2; J: TRBJ2-1; DNA: TGTGCCAGCAGTGACCTGACTAGCGGGGGACACAATGAGCAGTTCTTC; CDR3: CASSDLTSGGHNEQFF
V: TRBV4-1; size: .; D: TRBD1; J: TRBJ2-6; DNA: TGCGCCAGCAGCCTTAGTGGGGGGGACAGGGCGTCAGGAGGGGCCAACGTCCTGACTTTC; CDR3: CASSLSGGDRASGGANVLTF
V: TRBV29-1; size: .; D: .; J: TRBJ2-5; DNA: TGCAGCGCCGCAGGTCCTGAGACCCAGTACTTC; CDR3: CSAAGPETQYF
V: TRBV7-2; size: .; D: TRBD1; J: TRBJ2-2; DNA: TGTGCCAGCAGCTCAGACAGGGGTACCGGGGAGCTGTTTTTT; CDR3: CASSSDRGTGELFF
V: TRBV7-2; size: .; D: TRBD2; J: TRBJ2-5; DNA: TGTGCCAGCAGCTTAACAGGACTAGCGGGTCCCCAAGAGACCCAGTACTTC; CDR3: CASSLTGLAGPQETQYF
V: TRBV5-4; size: few; D: TRBD2; J: TRBJ2-5; DNA: TGTGCCAGCAGCCGGGGGGGCCAGGGAGAGACCCAGTACTTC; CDR3: CASSRGGQGETQYF
V: TRBV7-2; size: .; D: .; J: TRBJ1-6; DNA: TGTGCCAGCAGCGCCTCCGGGACATCGAATTCACCCCTCCACTTT; CDR3: CASSASGTSNSPLHF
V: TRBV5-4; size: .; D: TRBD2; J: TRBJ2-5; DNA: TGTGCCAGCAGCTTACCTACTAGCGGGAGTCGTGAGACCCAGTACTTC; CDR3: CASSLPTSGSRETQYF
V: TRBV7-8; size: .; D: .; J: TRBJ1-5; DNA: TGTGCCAGCAGCTTCGGAGGGATCAGCAATCAGCCCCAGCATTTT; CDR3: CASSFGGISNQPQHF
V: TRBV19; size: .; D: TRBD1; J: TRBJ2-3; DNA: TGTGCCATACAGGGGGCCGGAGATACGCAGTATTTT; CDR3: CAIQGAGDTQYF
V: TRBV6-5; size: .; D: .; J: TRBJ2-7; DNA: TGTGCCAGCAGACCCGGGGTAGGCGAGCAGTACTTC; CDR3: CASRPGVGEQYF